This note documents a single T cell receptor beta chain sequence. The antigen is undetermined. V lost 1 base to trimming and J lost 6 bases, with 10 bases between them. CDR1 and CDR2 from the germline V gene are SGHRS and YFSETQ. This CDR3 comprises 14 residues. These data come from a study of blood T cells in healthy people across ages. The study's findings and limits: Samples with more naive T cells showed higher observed beta diversity. Without sorted subsets, naive and antigen-experienced compartments could not be conclusively compared.

A sample-barcoded 5' primer and a J-beta primer mix were used in a second PCR of roughly 6 to 11 cycles. TCRdb independently ran MiXCR on the 5' RACE reads; one entry per CDR3 protein. The sample gives approximately 940,000 distinct CDR3 sequences, about 48% of which show up once; around 15% is in the top ten. Peripheral blood, about 9.4 milliliters per donor, was collected. This rearrangement joins TRBV5-1 to TRBJ2-2; possibly TRBD2 for D (6 bases). The TCR was taken from a man aged 25-45 years in good health. The sequenced sample consisted of blood. CDR3 DNA: TGCGCCAGCAGCTTGACTAGCAATGCCGGGGAGCTGTTTTTT. This gives the protein CASSLTSNAGELFF.